Following are 15 T cell receptor beta chains from one sample sequenced in a study of T cells in Graves' hyperthyroidism and ophthalmopathy. RNA transcripts gave rise to amplified TCR beta CDR3 regions. Initially, a first-round RT-PCR of the TCR CDR3 employed the HTBI primer set. Each CDR3 protein gets one entry after TCRdb re-called the multiplex PCR reads with MiXCR. The profile shows about 680,000 distinct CDR3 sequences, about a third of them singletons. The specimen was blood. Source of these receptors: a woman aged 40 to 49 with Graves' hyperthyroidism.

The J gene is TRBJ2-5, the V gene TRBV7-9; maybe TRBD2 (6 bases). The CDR3 runs 16 residues. The V gene lost 1 base and the J gene lost 1 base, with 13 bases spanning the gap. CDR1 and CDR2 from the germline V gene are SEHNR and FQNEAQ (reference sequence). CDR3 residues: CASSLGPVGGQETQYF. DNA of the CDR3: TGTGCCAGCAGCTTAGGGCCGGTGGGGGGCCAAGAGACCCAGTACTTC.

The chain uses TRBV10-3 and TRBJ1-3; 7 bases align to TRBD1. V lost 2 bases and J lost 3; bases outside the gene matches: 1. Germline loops: CDR1 ENHRY, CDR2 SYGVKD. The CDR3 is 14 residues long. The CDR3 is CAISERTGGNTIYF. The DNA of the CDR3 is TGTGCCATCAGTGAGCGGACAGGTGGAAACACCATATATTTT.

The chain is built from TRBV10-1 and TRBJ2-3, with 14 nucleotides matching TRBD2. The trim removed 7 bases at V and 1 base at J, leaving 7 bases unmatched. Germline V gene lookup returns CDR1 WNHNN and CDR2 SYGVQD (reference sequence). The CDR3 length is 17 residues. The CDR3 here is CASNPGLAGERTDTQYF. The CDR3 nucleotides are TGCGCCAGCAACCCGGGACTAGCGGGGGAGCGCACAGATACGCAGTATTTT.

The chain has TRBV20-1 and TRBJ2-5; D may be TRBD2 (7 bases). CDR1 DFQATT and CDR2 SNEGSKA come from the germline V gene (reference sequence). Trimming pared 4 bases from V and 9 bases from J, leaving 24 bases between. CDR3 size: 15 residues. The CDR3 sequence: CSAMGGGRRDQPQYF. The DNA for the CDR3 is TGCAGTGCTATGGGAGGGGGGCGGAGGGATCAGCCCCAGTACTTC.

This clonotype came up many times. This sequence joins TRBV19 and TRBJ1-1, with 9 nucleotides matching TRBD1. This CDR3 region has 13 residues. V was pared by 5 bases and J by 9 bases, with 7 bases of the junction left unmatched. Per germline, CDR1 LNHDA and CDR2 SQIVND (reference sequence). The CDR3 DNA reads as TGTGCCAGTAGTCCGGGACAGGGCCAAAAAGCTTTCTTT. Translated, it gives CASSPGQGQKAFF. The variable domain in full, with the rest retrieved from reference TRBV19 and TRBJ1-1, is DGGITQSPKYLFRKEGQNVTLSCEQNLNHDAMYWYRQDPGQGLRLIYYSQIVNDFQKGDIAEGYSVSREKKESFPLTVTSAQKNPTAFYLCASSPGQGQKAFFGQGTRLTVV.

Ten or more counts support this clonotype. At one boundary the junction diverges from the germline segment, which might be a read error. This chain joins TRBV6-5 and TRBJ1-2; possible D gene TRBD1, 5 bases. There are 12 residues in the CDR3. Germline CDR1 and CDR2: MNHEY and SVGAGI. The CDR3 reads CASSYGETWTLF. In DNA form, the CDR3 reads TGTGCCAGCAGTTACGGAGAGACCTGGACACTATTC.

This clonotype occurred many times. The chain is built from TRBV29-1 and TRBJ1-1, with D perhaps TRBD1 (6 bases). V was pared by 6 bases and J by 5 bases, with 19 bases between. The CDR3 contains 14 residues. Germline V lookup: CDR1 SQVTM, CDR2 ANQGSEA. The CDR3 DNA reads as TGCAGCGTGCCACAGGGAGCGGGCAGAACTGAAGCTTTCTTT. This translates into CSVPQGAGRTEAFF.

This chain links TRBV29-1 with TRBJ2-3, with D hard to call. CDR1 and CDR2 (germline): SQVTM, ANQGSEA. V lost 1 base and J lost 5, with 4 bases in between. The CDR3 sequence is 11 residues long. In DNA, the CDR3 is TGCAGCGTTGAAGCACGAGATACGCAGTATTTT. This translates into CSVEARDTQYF.

The genes are TRBV12-3 or TRBV12-4 and TRBJ2-7, with 7 bases lining up with TRBD1. With V trimmed by 4 bases and J by 0 bases, 6 bases remained unmatched. The CDR3 is made up of 15 amino acids. The CDR3, as DNA: TGTGCCAGCAGTTCCCCGGGACAGTTCTCCTACGAGCAGTACTTC. This encodes CASSSPGQFSYEQYF.

This clonotype was picked up a small number of times. V is TRBV24-1 and J is TRBJ2-3, with no clear D. This CDR3 contains 13 residues. V was trimmed by 3 bases and J by 7 bases, leaving 10 bases between them. From germline, CDR1 is KGHDR and CDR2 SFDVKD. CDR3 residues: CATSDNLIYTQYF. DNA for the CDR3: TGTGCCACCAGTGATAACCTCATTTATACGCAGTATTTT.

This clonotype was seen more than once but under ten times. The chain uses TRBV10-3 and TRBJ2-7; 12 bases fit TRBD1. The CDR3 is 17 residues long. Germline V gives CDR1 ENHRY, CDR2 SYGVKD. The ends lost 2 bases at V and 3 bases at J; junction bases unmatched: 8. DNA of the CDR3: TGTGCCATCAGTGAGCAGATCGGGACAGGGGGCTACTACGAGCAGTACTTC. This codes for CAISEQIGTGGYYEQYF.

This clonotype was found a few times. The rearrangement links TRBV5-5 to TRBJ2-2; perhaps TRBD2 as D (5 bases). Trimming removed 5 bases at V and 5 bases at J, with 10 bases between. The CDR3 covers 13 residues. Germline assignment: CDR1 SGHKS and CDR2 YYEKEE (reference sequence). The DNA of the CDR3 is TGTGCCAGCAGTTCCGGGAAAACCGGGGAGCTGTTTTTT. Translating it yields CASSSGKTGELFF.

This clonotype occurred many times. The chain recombines TRBV29-1 with TRBJ1-1; 8 bases are a match to TRBD1. J gave up 7 bases and V 3 bases, and 10 bases lay outside the gene matches. Germline V gene lookup returns CDR1 SQVTM and CDR2 ANQGSEA. The CDR3 is made up of 14 amino acids. CDR3 DNA: TGCAGCGTTGACTTAGGGCAGGGGGCGTTTGAAGCTTTCTTT. Residues: CSVDLGQGAFEAFF.

This chain joins TRBV20-1 and TRBJ2-5; TRBD2 is a possible D gene (6 bases). This CDR3 spans 14 amino acids. Germline loops: CDR1 DFQATT, CDR2 SNEGSKA (reference sequence). With 6 bases removed from V and 11 bases from J, the gap between germline ends came to 25 bases. CDR3 region: CSALGPSDTDTQYF. The CDR3 region has the DNA TGCAGTGCCCTAGGGCCTAGCGACACAGATACGCAGTACTTC.

The chain carries TRBV20-1 and TRBJ2-7; 9 bases are shared with TRBD2. The CDR3 extends over 14 amino acids. Germline V gives CDR1 DFQATT, CDR2 SNEGSKA (reference sequence). With V trimmed by 3 bases and J by 4 bases, 7 bases remained unmatched. The CDR3 DNA is TGCAGTGCTAGTATGGCGGGAGGGCCTTACGAGCAGTACTTC. Translating gives CSASMAGGPYEQYF.